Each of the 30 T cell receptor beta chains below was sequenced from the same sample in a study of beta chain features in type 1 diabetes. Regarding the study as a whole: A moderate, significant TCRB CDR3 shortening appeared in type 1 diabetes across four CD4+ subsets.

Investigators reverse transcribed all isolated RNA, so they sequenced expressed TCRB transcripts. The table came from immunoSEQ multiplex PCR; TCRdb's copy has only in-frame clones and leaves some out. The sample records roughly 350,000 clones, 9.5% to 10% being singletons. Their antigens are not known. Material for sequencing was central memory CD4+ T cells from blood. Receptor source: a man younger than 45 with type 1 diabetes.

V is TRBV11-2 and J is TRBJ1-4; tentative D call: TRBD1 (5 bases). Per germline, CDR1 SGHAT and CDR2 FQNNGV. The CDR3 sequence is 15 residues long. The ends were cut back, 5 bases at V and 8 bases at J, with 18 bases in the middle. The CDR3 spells CASSRDTGSGEKLFF. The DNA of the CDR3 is TGTGCCAGCAGCCGTGACACAGGATCGGGCGAAAAACTGTTTTTT.

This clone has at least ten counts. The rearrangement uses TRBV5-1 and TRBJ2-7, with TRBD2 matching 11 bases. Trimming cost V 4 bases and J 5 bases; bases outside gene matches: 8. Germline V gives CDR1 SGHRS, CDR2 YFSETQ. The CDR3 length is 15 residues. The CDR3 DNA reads TGCGCCAGCAGCCTAGGGACTAGCGGTTGGGACGAGCAGTACTTC. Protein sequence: CASSLGTSGWDEQYF.

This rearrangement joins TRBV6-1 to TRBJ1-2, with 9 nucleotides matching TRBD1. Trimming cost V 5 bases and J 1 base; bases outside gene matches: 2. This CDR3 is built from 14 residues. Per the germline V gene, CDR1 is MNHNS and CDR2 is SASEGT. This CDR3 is CASSWTGDNYGYTF. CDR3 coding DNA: TGTGCCAGCAGTTGGACAGGGGATAACTATGGCTACACCTTC.

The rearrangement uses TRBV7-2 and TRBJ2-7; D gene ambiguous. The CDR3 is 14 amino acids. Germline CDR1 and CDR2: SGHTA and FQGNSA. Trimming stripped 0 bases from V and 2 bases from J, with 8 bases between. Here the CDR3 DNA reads TGTGCCAGCAGCTTAGCGTACACAGCCTACGAGCAGTACTTC. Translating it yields CASSLAYTAYEQYF.

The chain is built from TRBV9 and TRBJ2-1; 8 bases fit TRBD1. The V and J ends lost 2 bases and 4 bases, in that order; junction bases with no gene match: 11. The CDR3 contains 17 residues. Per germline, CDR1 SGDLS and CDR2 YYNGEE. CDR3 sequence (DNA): TGTGCCAGCAGCGTCGAAATTGTGGGGACAGGATACAATGAGCAGTTCTTC. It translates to CASSVEIVGTGYNEQFF.

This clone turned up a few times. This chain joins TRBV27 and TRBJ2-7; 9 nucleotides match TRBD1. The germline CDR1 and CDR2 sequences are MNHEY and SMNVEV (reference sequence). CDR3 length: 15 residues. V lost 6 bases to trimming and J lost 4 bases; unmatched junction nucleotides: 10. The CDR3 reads CASRCTGTGCYEQYF. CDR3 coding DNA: TGTGCCAGCAGATGCACCGGGACAGGGTGTTACGAGCAGTACTTC.

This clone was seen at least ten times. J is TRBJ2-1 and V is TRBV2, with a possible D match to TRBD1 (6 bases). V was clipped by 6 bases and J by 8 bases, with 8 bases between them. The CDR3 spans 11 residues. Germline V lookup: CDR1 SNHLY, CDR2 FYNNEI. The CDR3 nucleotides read TGTGCCAGCAGGGCAGGGGATGAGCAGTTCTTC. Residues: CASRAGDEQFF.

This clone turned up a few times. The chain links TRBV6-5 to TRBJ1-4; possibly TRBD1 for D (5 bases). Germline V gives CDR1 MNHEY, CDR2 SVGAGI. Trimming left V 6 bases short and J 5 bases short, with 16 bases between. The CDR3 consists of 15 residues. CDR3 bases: TGTGCCAGCAGGAAAACGATCGGGGGAAATGAAAAACTGTTTTTT. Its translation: CASRKTIGGNEKLFF.

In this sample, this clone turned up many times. This CDR3 reads CASNPLAGGKMNTEAFF. The CDR3 DNA reads as TGTGCCAGCAACCCCTTGGCCGGGGGCAAGATGAACACTGAAGCTTTCTTT. The chain couples TRBV2 to TRBJ1-1; D might be TRBD1 (6 bases). Deletions cut 7 bases from V and 0 bases from J, with 21 bases between. Germline CDR1 SNHLY, CDR2 FYNNEI. The length of the CDR3 is 17 residues.

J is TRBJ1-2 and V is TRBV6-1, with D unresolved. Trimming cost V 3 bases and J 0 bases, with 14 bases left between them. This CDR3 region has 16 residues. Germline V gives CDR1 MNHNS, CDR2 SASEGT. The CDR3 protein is CASSDDGREANYGYTF. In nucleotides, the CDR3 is TGTGCCAGCAGTGATGACGGACGGGAAGCTAACTATGGCTACACCTTC.

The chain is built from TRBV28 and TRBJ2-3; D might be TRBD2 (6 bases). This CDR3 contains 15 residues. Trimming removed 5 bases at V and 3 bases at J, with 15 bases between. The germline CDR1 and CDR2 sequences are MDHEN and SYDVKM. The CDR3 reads CASSPSGGETDTQYF. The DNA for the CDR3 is TGTGCCAGCAGTCCCTCCGGGGGAGAGACAGATACGCAGTATTTT.

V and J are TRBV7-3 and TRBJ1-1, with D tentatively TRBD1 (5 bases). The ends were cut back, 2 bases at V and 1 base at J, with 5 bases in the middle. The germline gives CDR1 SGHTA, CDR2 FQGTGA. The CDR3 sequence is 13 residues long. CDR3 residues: CASSLGANTEAFF. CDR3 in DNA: TGTGCCAGCAGCTTAGGGGCGAACACTGAAGCTTTCTTT.

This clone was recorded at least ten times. The CDR3 DNA reads as TGTGCCTCCTATGCCCCTGGATTCACCGGGGAGCTGTTTTTT. Its protein product is CASYAPGFTGELFF. The chain is built from TRBV5-4 and TRBJ2-2, with D hard to call. Trimming took off 10 bases at V and 4 bases at J, with 17 bases between the two ends. In germline, CDR1 is SGHNT, CDR2 YYREEE (reference sequence). This CDR3 has 14 residues.

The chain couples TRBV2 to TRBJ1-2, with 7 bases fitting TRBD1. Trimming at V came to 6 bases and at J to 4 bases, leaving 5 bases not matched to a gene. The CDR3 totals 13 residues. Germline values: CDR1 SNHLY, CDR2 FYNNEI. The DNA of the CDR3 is TGTGCCAGCAGGGCCGGACAGGTCTATGGCTACACCTTC. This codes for CASRAGQVYGYTF.

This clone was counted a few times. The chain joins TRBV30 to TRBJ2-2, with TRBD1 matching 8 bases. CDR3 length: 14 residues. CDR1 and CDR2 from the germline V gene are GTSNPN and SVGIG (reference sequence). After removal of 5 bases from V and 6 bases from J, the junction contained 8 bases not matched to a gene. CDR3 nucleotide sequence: TGTGCCTGGGTGGGACAGGTTGAAGCCGGGGAGCTGTTTTTT. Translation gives CAWVGQVEAGELFF.

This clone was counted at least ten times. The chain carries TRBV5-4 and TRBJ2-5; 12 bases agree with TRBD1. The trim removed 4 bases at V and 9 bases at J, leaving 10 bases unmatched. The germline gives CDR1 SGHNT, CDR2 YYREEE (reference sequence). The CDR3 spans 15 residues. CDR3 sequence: CASSLNPGQGAPQYF. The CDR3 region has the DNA TGTGCCAGCAGCCTCAACCCGGGACAGGGGGCCCCCCAGTACTTC. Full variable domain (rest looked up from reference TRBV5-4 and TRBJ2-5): ETGVTQSPTHLIKTRGQQVTLRCSSQSGHNTVSWYQQALGQGPQFIFQYYREEENGRGNFPPRFSGLQFPNYSSELNVNALELDDSALYLCASSLNPGQGAPQYFGPGTRLLVL.

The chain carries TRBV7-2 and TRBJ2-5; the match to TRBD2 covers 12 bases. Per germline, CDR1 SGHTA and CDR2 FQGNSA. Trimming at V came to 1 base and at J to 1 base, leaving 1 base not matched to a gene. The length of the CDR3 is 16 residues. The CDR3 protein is CASSLGLAGAQETQYF. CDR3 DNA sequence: TGTGCCAGCAGCTTAGGACTAGCGGGAGCCCAAGAGACCCAGTACTTC.

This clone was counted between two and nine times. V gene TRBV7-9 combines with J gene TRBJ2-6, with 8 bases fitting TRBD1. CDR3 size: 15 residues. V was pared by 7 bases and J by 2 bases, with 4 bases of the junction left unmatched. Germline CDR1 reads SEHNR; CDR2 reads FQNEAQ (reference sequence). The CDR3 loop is CASTKQGAGANVLTF. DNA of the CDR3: TGTGCCAGCACCAAACAGGGGGCTGGGGCCAACGTCCTGACTTTC.

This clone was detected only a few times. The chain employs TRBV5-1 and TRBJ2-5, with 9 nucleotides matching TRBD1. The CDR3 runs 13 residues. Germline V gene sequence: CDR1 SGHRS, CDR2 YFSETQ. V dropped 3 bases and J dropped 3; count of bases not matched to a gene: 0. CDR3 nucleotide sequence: TGCGCCAGCAGCTGGACAGGGGAAGAGACCCAGTACTTC. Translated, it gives CASSWTGEETQYF. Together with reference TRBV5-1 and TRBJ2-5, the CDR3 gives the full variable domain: KAGVTQTPRYLIKTRGQQVTLSCSPISGHRSVSWYQQTPGQGLQFLFEYFSETQRNKGNFPGRFSGRQFSNSRSEMNVSTLELGDSALYLCASSWTGEETQYFGPGTRLLVL.

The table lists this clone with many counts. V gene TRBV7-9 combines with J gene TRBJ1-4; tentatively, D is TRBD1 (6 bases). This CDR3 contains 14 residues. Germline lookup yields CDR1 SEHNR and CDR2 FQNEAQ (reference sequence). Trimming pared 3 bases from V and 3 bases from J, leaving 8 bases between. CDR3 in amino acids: CASSLGTSNEKLFF. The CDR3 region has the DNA TGTGCCAGCAGCTTGGGGACATCTAATGAAAAACTGTTTTTT.

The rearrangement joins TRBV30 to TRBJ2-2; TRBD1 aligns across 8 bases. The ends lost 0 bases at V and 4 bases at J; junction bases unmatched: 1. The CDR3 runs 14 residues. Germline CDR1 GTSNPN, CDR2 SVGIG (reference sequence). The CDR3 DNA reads TGTGCCTGGAGTGTACAGGGGGTCACCGGGGAGCTGTTTTTT. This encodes CAWSVQGVTGELFF.

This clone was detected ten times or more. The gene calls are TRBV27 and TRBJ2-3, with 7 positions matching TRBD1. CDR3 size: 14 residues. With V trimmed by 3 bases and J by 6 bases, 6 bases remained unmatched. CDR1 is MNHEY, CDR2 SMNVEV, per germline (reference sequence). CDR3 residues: CASSLGRGTDTQYF. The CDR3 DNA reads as TGTGCCAGCAGTTTGGGCAGGGGGACGGATACGCAGTATTTT.

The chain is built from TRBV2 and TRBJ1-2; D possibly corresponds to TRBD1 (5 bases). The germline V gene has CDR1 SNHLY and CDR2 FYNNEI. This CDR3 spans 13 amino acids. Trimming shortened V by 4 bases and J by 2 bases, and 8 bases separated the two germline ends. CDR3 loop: CASSVQENYGYTF. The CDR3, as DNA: TGTGCCAGCAGTGTACAGGAAAACTATGGCTACACCTTC.

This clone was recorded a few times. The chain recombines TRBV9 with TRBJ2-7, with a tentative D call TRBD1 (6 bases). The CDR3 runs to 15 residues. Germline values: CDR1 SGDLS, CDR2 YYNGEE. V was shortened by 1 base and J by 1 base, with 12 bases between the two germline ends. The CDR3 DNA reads TGTGCCAGCAGCGTAACAGGGACACAGTCCTACGAGCAGTACTTC. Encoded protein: CASSVTGTQSYEQYF. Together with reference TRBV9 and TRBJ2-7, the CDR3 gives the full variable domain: DSGVTQTPKHLITATGQRVTLRCSPRSGDLSVYWYQQSLDQGLQFLIQYYNGEERAKGNILERFSAQQFPDLHSELNLSSLELGDSALYFCASSVTGTQSYEQYFGPGTRLTVT.

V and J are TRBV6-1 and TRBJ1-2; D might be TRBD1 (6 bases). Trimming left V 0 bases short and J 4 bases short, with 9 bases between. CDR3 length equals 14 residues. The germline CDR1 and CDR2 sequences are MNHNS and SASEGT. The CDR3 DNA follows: TGTGCCAGCAGTGAAGCCAGGACAGCCTATGGCTACACCTTC. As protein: CASSEARTAYGYTF.

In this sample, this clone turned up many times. CDR3: CASSPRQGNSYEQYF. As DNA, the CDR3 is TGTGCCAGCTCACCAAGACAGGGGAACAGCTACGAGCAGTACTTC. The chain has TRBV18 and TRBJ2-7; 8 nucleotides match TRBD1. This CDR3 region has 15 residues. With 2 bases clipped from V and 3 bases from J, the junction kept 6 bases outside the gene matches. The V gene's germline CDR1 is KGHSH and CDR2 LQKENI.

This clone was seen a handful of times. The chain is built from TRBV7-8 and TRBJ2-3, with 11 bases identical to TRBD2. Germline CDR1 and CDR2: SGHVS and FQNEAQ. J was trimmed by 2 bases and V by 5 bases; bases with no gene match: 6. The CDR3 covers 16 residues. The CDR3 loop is CASSPLAGGATDTQYF. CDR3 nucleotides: TGTGCCAGCAGCCCCCTAGCGGGAGGCGCCACAGATACGCAGTATTTT. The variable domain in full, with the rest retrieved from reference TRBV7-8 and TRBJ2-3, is GAGVSQSPRYKVAKRGQDVALRCDPISGHVSLFWYQQALGQGPEFLTYFQNEAQLDKSGLPSDRFFAERPEGSVSTLKIQRTQQEDSAVYLCASSPLAGGATDTQYFGPGTRLTVL.

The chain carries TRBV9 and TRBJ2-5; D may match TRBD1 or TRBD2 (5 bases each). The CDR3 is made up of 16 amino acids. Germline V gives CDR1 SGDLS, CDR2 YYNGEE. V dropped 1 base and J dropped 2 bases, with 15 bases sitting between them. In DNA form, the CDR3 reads TGTGCCAGCAGCGTATACAGACGGGGCAGACAAGAGACCCAGTACTTC. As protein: CASSVYRRGRQETQYF. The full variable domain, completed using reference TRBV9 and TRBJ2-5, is DSGVTQTPKHLITATGQRVTLRCSPRSGDLSVYWYQQSLDQGLQFLIQYYNGEERAKGNILERFSAQQFPDLHSELNLSSLELGDSALYFCASSVYRRGRQETQYFGPGTRLLVL.

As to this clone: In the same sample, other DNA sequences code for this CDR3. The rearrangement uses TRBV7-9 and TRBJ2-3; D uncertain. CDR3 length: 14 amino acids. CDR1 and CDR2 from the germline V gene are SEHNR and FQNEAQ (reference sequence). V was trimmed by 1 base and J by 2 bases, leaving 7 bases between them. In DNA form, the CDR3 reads TGTGCCAGCAGCTTAGGCTTGTCCACAGATACGCAGTATTTT. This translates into CASSLGLSTDTQYF. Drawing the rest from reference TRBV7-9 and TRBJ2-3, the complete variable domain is DTGVSQNPRHKITKRGQNVTFRCDPISEHNRLYWYRQTLGQGPEFLTYFQNEAQLEKSRLLSDRFSAERPKGSFSTLEIQRTEQGDSAMYLCASSLGLSTDTQYFGPGTRLTVL.

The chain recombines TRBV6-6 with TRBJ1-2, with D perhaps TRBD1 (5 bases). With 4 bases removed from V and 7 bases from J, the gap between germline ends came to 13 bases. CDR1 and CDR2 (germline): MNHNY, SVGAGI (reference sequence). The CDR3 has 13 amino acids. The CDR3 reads CASSSRGEGGYTF. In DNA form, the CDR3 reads TGTGCCAGCAGTTCCCGGGGCGAGGGTGGCTACACCTTC.